Listed below are T cell receptor beta chains from one sample, sequenced in a study of shared clonotypes between healthy human individuals. Clones were read by immunoSEQ multiplex PCR, and TCRdb kept only the in-frame ones, dropping some. This table has some 95,000 clones, 65% to 70% appearing once. Sequenced material: memory CD8+ T cells sorted from blood. The source is a man under 40 in good health. The CDR3 runs from the conserved cysteine through the conserved F or W. Fields, in order: CDR3 DNA, CDR3 protein, J gene, clone size, V gene, D gene. D genes are given only for firm matches. Rows may omit the clone size; those that give it use once, few, many or a size class.

TGTGCCAGCTCCCCTGGGACAGGTTCTGCCTACGAGCAGTACTTC | CASSPGTGSAYEQYF | TRBJ2-7 | NA | TRBV18 | TRBD1
TGTGCCAGCAGCCCGCCCTCGCGTACTTACGAGCAGTACTTC | CASSPPSRTYEQYF | TRBJ2-7 | NA | TRBV7-9 | NA
TGTGCCAGCTCACCGTACCCGGGACAGGGGGCGATTAAGGACGGCTACACCTTC | CASSPYPGQGAIKDGYTF | TRBJ1-2 | NA | TRBV18 | TRBD1
TGTGCCAGCAGTGAAGCGGGCGGTGACAATCAGCCCCAGCATTTT | CASSEAGGDNQPQHF | TRBJ1-5 | NA | TRBV6-1 | NA
TGTGCCAGCAGTAAACAGGGTTATGGCTACACCTTC | CASSKQGYGYTF | TRBJ1-2 | many | TRBV6-1 | NA
TGTGCCAGCAGCTTAGACAGCTTTTACGAGCAGTACTTC | CASSLDSFYEQYF | TRBJ2-7 | few | TRBV5-4 | NA
TGTGCCAGCTCTGGCCCGTTTAACAGGGGGGAGAATGAAAAACTGTTTTTT | CASSGPFNRGENEKLFF | TRBJ1-4 | NA | TRBV25-1 | TRBD1
TGTGCCAGCAGTTTATCAGGGAAGGGGCAGCCCCAGCATTTT | CASSLSGKGQPQHF | TRBJ1-5 | NA | TRBV27 | NA
TGTGCCAGTAGTACAGGGACAGGTAGGCTGGAGACCCAGTACTTC | CASSTGTGRLETQYF | TRBJ2-5 | NA | TRBV19 | TRBD1
TGTGCCAGCAGCTTCCGACTAGACTCCTACAATGAGCAGTTCTTC | CASSFRLDSYNEQFF | TRBJ2-1 | NA | TRBV7-9 | NA
TGTGCCAGCAGTTACATAGGGGATCAAGAGACCCAGTACTTC | CASSYIGDQETQYF | TRBJ2-5 | NA | TRBV6-6 | NA
TGTGCCAGCAGCCCCAGTGGGGACAGAGCCTACGAGCAGTACTTC | CASSPSGDRAYEQYF | TRBJ2-7 | once | TRBV7-9 | TRBD1
TGTGCCAGCAGCCCAATAGGAGGGGGGAATCCCGAGCAGTACTTC | CASSPIGGGNPEQYF | TRBJ2-7 | few | TRBV25-1 | NA
TGTGCCAGCAGTGTTCCGGGACAGGGTTATGGCTACACCTTC | CASSVPGQGYGYTF | TRBJ1-2 | many | TRBV28 | TRBD1
TGCGCCAGCAGCTTCATAGAACCGAGCTCCTACAATGAGCAGTTCTTC | CASSFIEPSSYNEQFF | TRBJ2-1 | NA | TRBV5-1 | NA
TGTGCCAGCAGCTTGAACTTTAGGGGTTGGGGAGCGGGAGGGTACAATGAGCAGTTCTTC | CASSLNFRGWGAGGYNEQFF | TRBJ2-1 | NA | TRBV7-3 | TRBD2
TGTGCCAGCAGCTCATATTATAGCGGGAGAGGCAACTACGAGCAGTACTTC | CASSSYYSGRGNYEQYF | TRBJ2-7 | once | TRBV7-6 | TRBD2
TGTGCCAGCAGTGAAGCGCTAATTCCACAGGGCGATGAAAAACTGTTTTTT | CASSEALIPQGDEKLFF | TRBJ1-4 | NA | TRBV2 | NA
TGTGCCAGCAGTGACTCGACTAGCGGCTACAATGAGCAGTTCTTC | CASSDSTSGYNEQFF | TRBJ2-1 | many | TRBV6-4 | TRBD2
TGTGCCAGCAGCGCGGGACAGGGGTACAATGAGCAGTTCTTC | CASSAGQGYNEQFF | TRBJ2-1 | few | TRBV9 | TRBD1
TGTGCCAGCAGCCTCCCAATCTTTGCTAGCACAGATACGCAGTATTTT | CASSLPIFASTDTQYF | TRBJ2-3 | many | TRBV7-8 | NA
TGTGCCAGCAGCTCACAGCGGGAAGGGGATACGCAGTATTTT | CASSSQREGDTQYF | TRBJ2-3 | NA | TRBV7-2 | TRBD2
TGTGCCAGCAGCCAACGTACAGGCGGGCGGACCTACGAGCAGTACTTC | CASSQRTGGRTYEQYF | TRBJ2-7 | NA | TRBV7-9 | NA
TGTGCCAGCAGCTTGCGACAGGAGACCGGACCCGAGCAGTACTTC | CASSLRQETGPEQYF | TRBJ2-7 | NA | TRBV11-2 | NA
TGCGCCAGCAGCCAAGGACGCGGACAGTCATATGGCTACACCTTC | CASSQGRGQSYGYTF | TRBJ1-2 | NA | TRBV4-1 | NA
TGCGCCAGCAGCTCGGCACAGGGTCTTCCCTACGAGCAGTACTTC | CASSSAQGLPYEQYF | TRBJ2-7 | NA | TRBV5-1 | NA
TGTGCCTGGGACCGACTCCCGGGACTAGCGGGAGGGCCGGGCACCGGGGAGCTGTTTTTT | CAWDRLPGLAGGPGTGELFF | TRBJ2-2 | NA | TRBV30 | TRBD2
TGCGCCAGCAGCCAAGATGAGTCGGAGGAGCAGTACTTC | CASSQDESEEQYF | TRBJ2-7 | NA | TRBV4-3 | NA
TGTGCCAGCAGTTACTCGAGGACTAAGCAAGAGACCCAGTACTTC | CASSYSRTKQETQYF | TRBJ2-5 | NA | TRBV6-6 | NA
TGTGCCAGCAAGACCGGGTTGTCGGATCAGCCCCAGCATTTT | CASKTGLSDQPQHF | TRBJ1-5 | NA | TRBV6-1 | NA
TGTGCCAGCAGATTAGCGGGGACGGCAAATGAGCAGTTCTTC | CASRLAGTANEQFF | TRBJ2-1 | NA | TRBV7-8 | TRBD2
TGTGCCAGCAGCTTATCGGACTTCCGCAGGGCAGATACGCAGTATTTT | CASSLSDFRRADTQYF | TRBJ2-3 | NA | TRBV11-2 | NA
TGTGCCTGGAGCCCCCGGGGGCTGAACTATGGCTACACCTTC | CAWSPRGLNYGYTF | TRBJ1-2 | once | TRBV30 | NA
TGTGCCAGCATTTCACTAGCGGGAGATCTCGATACGCAGTATTTT | CASISLAGDLDTQYF | TRBJ2-3 | NA | TRBV7-2 | TRBD2
TGCAGCGTTGGGAGGGAGCAAGAGACCCAGTACTTC | CSVGREQETQYF | TRBJ2-5 | NA | TRBV29-1 | NA